In its sample, the clone carrying this TCR beta chain was seen once. Its antigen is as yet unknown. The data were produced by immunoSEQ multiplex PCR, yet TCRdb's version contains in-frame clones alone and is incomplete. The sample yields some 170,000 clones, approximately 90% seen once. This entry is derived from a study of T cell responses to AZD1222 COVID-19 vaccine. The germline V gene has CDR1 SGHRS and CDR2 YFSETQ. V lost 8 bases to trimming and J lost 0 bases, with 12 bases between them. CDR3 length: 14 amino acids. Whole-study findings and limits: The donor group comprised mostly white British people and more females; the analysis possibly underestimated clonal diversity.

This chain uses TRBV5-1 with TRBJ2-1; D is uncertain. The sample was peripheral blood, taken 28 days after the second dose of the MenACWY control vaccine. This clonotype originated in an adult who received the MenACWY meningococcal vaccine as a control. The CDR3 sequence: CASGFASSYNEQFF. The CDR3 DNA follows: TGCGCCAGTGGCTTCGCGAGCTCCTACAATGAGCAGTTCTTC.